This is a list of T cell receptor beta chains from one sample in a study of blood T cell repertoires in COVID-19. Produced via immunoSEQ multiplex PCR; TCRdb's table is partial and in-frame only. The sample contains some 150,000 clones, roughly 90% of which appear only once. Sequencing was done on a sample of peripheral blood. The origin of the receptors is a woman aged 55-70 years who had recovered from COVID-19. The CDR3 runs from the conserved cysteine through the conserved F or W. A D gene is named only where the DNA matches it firmly. Only some rows state a clone size, as once, few, many or a class for expanded clones.

V gene: TRBV5-1
D gene: TRBD1
J gene: TRBJ2-1
clone size: .
CDR3 protein: CASSLNSGGLNEQFF
CDR3 DNA: TGCGCCAGCAGCTTAAATTCAGGGGGCCTGAATGAGCAGTTCTTC

V gene: TRBV27
D gene: .
J gene: TRBJ2-5
clone size: .
CDR3 protein: CASSSPSTGQETQYF
CDR3 DNA: TGTGCCAGCAGTTCACCATCGACGGGACAAGAGACCCAGTACTTC

V gene: TRBV3-1/TRBV3-2
D gene: .
J gene: TRBJ2-4
clone size: .
CDR3 protein: CASSNAAGTNIQYF
CDR3 DNA: TGTGCCAGCAGCAACGCGGCGGGTACAAACATTCAGTACTTC

V gene: TRBV2
D gene: .
J gene: TRBJ1-1
clone size: .
CDR3 protein: CASFPPGLEGTEAFF
CDR3 DNA: TGTGCCAGCTTCCCCCCAGGTCTGGAGGGAACTGAAGCTTTCTTT

V gene: TRBV4-1
D gene: .
J gene: TRBJ1-3
clone size: .
CDR3 protein: CASSQVLTTASGNTIYF
CDR3 DNA: TGCGCCAGCAGCCAAGTATTGACGACAGCCTCTGGAAACACCATATATTTT

V gene: TRBV10-3
D gene: TRBD1
J gene: TRBJ2-1
clone size: .
CDR3 protein: CAISPQTGDYNEQFF
CDR3 DNA: TGTGCCATCAGCCCACAGACAGGGGACTACAATGAGCAGTTCTTC

V gene: TRBV11-1
D gene: .
J gene: TRBJ2-2
clone size: .
CDR3 protein: CASSLTRQRTGELFF
CDR3 DNA: TGTGCCAGCAGCTTAACGCGACAACGAACCGGGGAGCTGTTTTTT

V gene: TRBV9
D gene: TRBD1
J gene: TRBJ2-7
clone size: .
CDR3 protein: CASSVGGTGGLYEQYF
CDR3 DNA: TGTGCCAGCAGCGTAGGCGGGACAGGGGGCTTGTACGAGCAGTACTTC

V gene: TRBV6-5
D gene: TRBD1
J gene: TRBJ1-6
clone size: .
CDR3 protein: CASRLDRGSSPLHF
CDR3 DNA: TGTGCCAGCAGGCTGGACAGGGGGAGTTCACCCCTCCACTTT

V gene: TRBV6-5
D gene: TRBD1
J gene: TRBJ1-3
clone size: .
CDR3 protein: CASNQGQGDTIYF
CDR3 DNA: TGTGCCAGCAACCAGGGACAGGGAGACACCATATATTTT

V gene: TRBV18
D gene: TRBD1
J gene: TRBJ1-5
clone size: .
CDR3 protein: CASSPRTGGQPQHF
CDR3 DNA: TGTGCCAGCTCACCGAGGACAGGTGGCCAGCCCCAGCATTTT

V gene: TRBV10-3
D gene: TRBD1
J gene: TRBJ1-5
clone size: .
CDR3 protein: CAIRAGQGNQPQHF
CDR3 DNA: TGTGCCATCAGGGCGGGACAGGGGAATCAGCCCCAGCATTTT

V gene: TRBV2
D gene: .
J gene: TRBJ2-7
clone size: .
CDR3 protein: CASSPLRGEQYF
CDR3 DNA: TGTGCCAGCAGCCCCCTTAGGGGCGAGCAGTACTTC

V gene: TRBV20-1
D gene: .
J gene: TRBJ1-1
clone size: .
CDR3 protein: CSASTGNTEAFF
CDR3 DNA: TGCAGTGCTAGTACGGGGAACACTGAAGCTTTCTTT

V gene: TRBV12-3/TRBV12-4
D gene: TRBD1
J gene: TRBJ1-2
clone size: .
CDR3 protein: CASSFRTGDGYTF
CDR3 DNA: TGTGCCAGCAGTTTTAGGACAGGGGATGGCTACACCTTC

V gene: TRBV29-1
D gene: TRBD2
J gene: TRBJ2-7
clone size: .
CDR3 protein: CSVALLAGDYEQYF
CDR3 DNA: TGCAGCGTTGCTCTACTAGCGGGGGACTACGAGCAGTACTTC

V gene: TRBV5-1
D gene: TRBD2
J gene: TRBJ2-7
clone size: .
CDR3 protein: CASSLAAGGSSYEQYF
CDR3 DNA: TGCGCCAGCAGCTTGGCAGCGGGGGGAAGCTCCTACGAGCAGTACTTC

V gene: TRBV5-1
D gene: .
J gene: TRBJ1-1
clone size: .
CDR3 protein: CASSLVPQGPQESFF
CDR3 DNA: TGCGCCAGCAGCTTGGTCCCCCAGGGCCCCCAGGAGTCTTTCTTT

V gene: TRBV28
D gene: .
J gene: TRBJ2-6
clone size: once
CDR3 protein: CASSFEVQGNSGANVLTF
CDR3 DNA: TGTGCCAGCAGTTTCGAGGTCCAGGGCAACTCTGGGGCCAACGTCCTGACTTTC

V gene: TRBV4-1
D gene: .
J gene: TRBJ2-5
clone size: .
CDR3 protein: CASNPGDGGQETQYF
CDR3 DNA: TGCGCCAGCAACCCGGGGGACGGTGGCCAAGAGACCCAGTACTTC

V gene: TRBV9
D gene: .
J gene: TRBJ2-3
clone size: .
CDR3 protein: CASSGRTGFPDTQYF
CDR3 DNA: TGTGCCAGCAGCGGGCGTACAGGGTTCCCAGATACGCAGTATTTT

V gene: TRBV3-1/TRBV3-2
D gene: .
J gene: TRBJ1-5
clone size: .
CDR3 protein: CASSRRRDSNQPQHF
CDR3 DNA: TGTGCCAGCAGCCGCCGCAGGGATAGCAATCAGCCCCAGCATTTT

V gene: TRBV6-5
D gene: TRBD1
J gene: TRBJ2-2
clone size: .
CDR3 protein: CASRGQANTGELFF
CDR3 DNA: TGTGCCAGCAGGGGACAGGCGAACACCGGGGAGCTGTTTTTT

V gene: TRBV4-1
D gene: TRBD1
J gene: TRBJ2-4
clone size: .
CDR3 protein: CASSKTGQPLAKNIQYF
CDR3 DNA: TGCGCCAGCAGTAAAACGGGACAGCCGCTAGCCAAAAACATTCAGTACTTC

V gene: TRBV27
D gene: .
J gene: TRBJ2-7
clone size: .
CDR3 protein: CASSFAGQTLYEQYF
CDR3 DNA: TGTGCCAGCAGTTTTGCGGGACAGACTCTCTACGAGCAGTACTTC

V gene: TRBV19
D gene: .
J gene: TRBJ1-2
clone size: few
CDR3 protein: CASNYRANYGYTF
CDR3 DNA: TGTGCCAGTAACTACCGAGCTAACTATGGCTACACCTTC

V gene: TRBV7-3
D gene: .
J gene: TRBJ2-2
clone size: .
CDR3 protein: CASSLGLGTGELFF
CDR3 DNA: TGTGCCAGCAGCTTAGGGCTTGGGACCGGGGAGCTGTTTTTT

V gene: TRBV19
D gene: .
J gene: TRBJ1-4
clone size: .
CDR3 protein: CASSTPGAGEKLFF
CDR3 DNA: TGTGCCAGTAGTACCCCAGGGGCGGGTGAAAAACTGTTTTTT

V gene: TRBV19
D gene: TRBD2
J gene: TRBJ2-7
clone size: .
CDR3 protein: CASSPGGPGSRQYF
CDR3 DNA: TGTGCCAGTAGCCCGGGGGGGCCAGGGTCAAGGCAGTACTTC

V gene: TRBV5-4
D gene: .
J gene: TRBJ2-3
clone size: once
CDR3 protein: CASSKEGDTQYF
CDR3 DNA: TGTGCCAGCAGCAAGGAGGGGGATACGCAGTATTTT

V gene: TRBV4-3
D gene: .
J gene: TRBJ1-4
clone size: .
CDR3 protein: CASSQVHNEKLFF
CDR3 DNA: TGCGCCAGCAGCCAAGTTCATAATGAAAAACTGTTTTTT

V gene: TRBV3-1/TRBV3-2
D gene: .
J gene: TRBJ2-5
clone size: .
CDR3 protein: CASSQDTGRLRYQYF
CDR3 DNA: TGTGCCAGCAGCCAAGATACAGGGCGACTACGGTACCAGTACTTC

V gene: TRBV12-3/TRBV12-4
D gene: .
J gene: TRBJ1-2
clone size: once
CDR3 protein: CASSFSGNYGYTF
CDR3 DNA: TGTGCCAGCAGTTTTTCAGGAAACTATGGCTACACCTTC

V gene: TRBV9
D gene: .
J gene: TRBJ1-2
clone size: .
CDR3 protein: CASSVGRGTGILTF
CDR3 DNA: .

V gene: TRBV18
D gene: .
J gene: TRBJ1-5
clone size: .
CDR3 protein: CASSPLRGGNQPQHF
CDR3 DNA: TGTGCCAGCTCACCACTCCGGGGAGGCAATCAGCCCCAGCATTTT

V gene: TRBV10-3
D gene: .
J gene: TRBJ1-2
clone size: .
CDR3 protein: CAISDPSGVGYGYTF
CDR3 DNA: TGTGCCATCAGTGATCCCTCCGGGGTTGGATATGGCTACACCTTC

V gene: TRBV3-1/TRBV3-2
D gene: TRBD1
J gene: TRBJ2-1
clone size: once
CDR3 protein: CASSRDRGSYNEQFF
CDR3 DNA: TGTGCCAGCAGCCGCGACAGGGGCTCCTACAATGAGCAGTTCTTC

V gene: TRBV7-9
D gene: .
J gene: TRBJ1-1
clone size: .
CDR3 protein: CASSLVDRSEAFF
CDR3 DNA: TGTGCCAGCAGCTTAGTGGACAGAAGTGAAGCTTTCTTT

V gene: TRBV28
D gene: .
J gene: TRBJ1-4
clone size: .
CDR3 protein: CASRSGATRWEKLFF
CDR3 DNA: TGTGCCAGCAGGAGTGGTGCGACACGATGGGAAAAACTGTTTTTT

V gene: TRBV7-8
D gene: TRBD2
J gene: TRBJ2-3
clone size: .
CDR3 protein: CASSLEVASGDSTDTQYF
CDR3 DNA: TGTGCCAGCAGCTTAGAGGTGGCTAGCGGGGATAGCACAGATACGCAGTATTTT

V gene: TRBV21-1
D gene: .
J gene: TRBJ1-2
clone size: .
CDR3 protein: CASSRSTGLWNYGYTF
CDR3 DNA: TGTGCCAGCAGCAGGTCCACAGGCCTATGGAACTATGGCTACACCTTC

V gene: TRBV5-6
D gene: .
J gene: TRBJ1-3
clone size: .
CDR3 protein: CASSLDSLSGNTIYF
CDR3 DNA: TGTGCCAGCAGCTTGGACAGCCTCTCTGGAAACACCATATATTTT

V gene: TRBV3-1/TRBV3-2
D gene: TRBD1
J gene: TRBJ1-1
clone size: .
CDR3 protein: CASIGTGRANTEAFF
CDR3 DNA: TGTGCCAGCATCGGGACAGGGAGGGCGAACACTGAAGCTTTCTTT

V gene: TRBV5-1
D gene: .
J gene: TRBJ1-4
clone size: .
CDR3 protein: CASSLGSTVTNEKLFF
CDR3 DNA: TGCGCCAGCAGCTTGGGCTCGACAGTAACTAATGAAAAACTGTTTTTT

V gene: TRBV5-1
D gene: TRBD1
J gene: TRBJ1-6
clone size: few
CDR3 protein: CASSLGQGIDNSPLHF
CDR3 DNA: TGCGCCAGCAGCTTGGGACAGGGGATCGATAATTCACCCCTCCACTTT

V gene: TRBV9
D gene: .
J gene: TRBJ2-3
clone size: .
CDR3 protein: CASSVGGQVYTDTQYF
CDR3 DNA: TGTGCCAGCAGCGTAGGGGGACAAGTTTACACAGATACGCAGTATTTT

V gene: TRBV4-1
D gene: TRBD2
J gene: TRBJ2-7
clone size: .
CDR3 protein: CASSQEGLAGYEQYF
CDR3 DNA: TGCGCCAGCAGCCAAGAGGGACTAGCGGGCTACGAGCAGTACTTC

V gene: TRBV5-4
D gene: TRBD2
J gene: TRBJ2-7
clone size: .
CDR3 protein: CASTTQASGAYEQYF
CDR3 DNA: TGTGCCAGCACCACGCAGGCTAGCGGGGCCTACGAGCAGTACTTC